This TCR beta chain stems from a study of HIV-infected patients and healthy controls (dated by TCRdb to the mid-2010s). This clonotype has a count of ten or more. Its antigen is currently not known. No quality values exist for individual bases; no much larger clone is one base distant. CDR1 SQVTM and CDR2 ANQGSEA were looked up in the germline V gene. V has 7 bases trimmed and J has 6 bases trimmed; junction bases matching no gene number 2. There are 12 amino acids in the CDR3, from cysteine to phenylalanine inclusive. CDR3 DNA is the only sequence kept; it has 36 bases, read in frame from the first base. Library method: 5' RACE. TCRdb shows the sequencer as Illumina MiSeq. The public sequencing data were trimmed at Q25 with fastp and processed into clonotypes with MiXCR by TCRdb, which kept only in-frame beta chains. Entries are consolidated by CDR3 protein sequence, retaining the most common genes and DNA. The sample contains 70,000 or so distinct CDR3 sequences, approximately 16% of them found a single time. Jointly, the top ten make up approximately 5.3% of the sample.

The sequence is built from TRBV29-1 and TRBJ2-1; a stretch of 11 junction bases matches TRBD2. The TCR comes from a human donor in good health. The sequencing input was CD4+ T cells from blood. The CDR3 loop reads CSAGTSGNEQFF. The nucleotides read TGCAGCGCCGGGACTAGCGGCAATGAGCAGTTCTTC.